The 11 T cell receptor beta chains given below trace back to one sample, sequenced in a study of cytomegalovirus exposure and HLA in healthy donors. PCR amplification relied on 60 Vbeta primers (plus 13 Jbeta primers). Produced via immunoSEQ multiplex PCR; TCRdb's table is partial and in-frame only. The table records under 90,000 clones, approximately 80% of them present only once. The sample comprised PBMCs. These receptors came from a man aged 40-50 years in good health and CMV-seronegative.

The V call is TRBV10-3, the J call TRBJ1-2; D gene unclear. The CDR3 covers 13 residues. Germline V gene data show CDR1 as ENHRY and CDR2 as SYGVKD. Trimming stripped 10 bases from V and 8 bases from J, with 20 bases between. CDR3 nucleotides: TGTGCCACCACCCACGCCTCCCCTCGGGGCTACACCTTC. Its protein product is CATTHASPRGYTF.

V gene TRBV15 combines with J gene TRBJ1-1; 8 positions agree with TRBD1. Germline assignment: CDR1 LNHNV and CDR2 YYDKDF (reference sequence). The CDR3 extends over 16 amino acids. Trimming took 2 bases from V and 4 from J; bases not matched to a gene: 9. CDR3 loop: CATSRTRGREGTEAFF. The CDR3 region has the DNA TGTGCCACCAGCAGAACCAGGGGGCGGGAGGGCACTGAAGCTTTCTTT.

This clone appeared a single time. This chain uses TRBV27 with TRBJ2-3; 7 bases line up with TRBD1. The junction had 9 bases not matched to a gene; V was cut back by 6 bases and J by 3 bases. The V gene's germline CDR1 is MNHEY and CDR2 SMNVEV (reference sequence). There are 15 residues in the CDR3. The CDR3 DNA follows: TGTGCCAGCAGAACCGGGACAGTAGTAACAGATACGCAGTATTTT. It specifies CASRTGTVVTDTQYF.

The V and J genes are TRBV15 and TRBJ1-2, with D tentatively TRBD1 (5 bases). The germline V gene has CDR1 LNHNV and CDR2 YYDKDF (reference sequence). The CDR3 totals 13 residues. Trimming removed 0 bases at V and 7 bases at J, with 9 bases between. The CDR3 DNA reads TGTGCCACCAGCAGAGATAGCAGGGCTGGCTACACCTTC. Translation: CATSRDSRAGYTF.

This chain links TRBV19 with TRBJ1-6; D uncertain. Trimming left V 3 bases short and J 13 bases short, with 13 bases between. This CDR3 is built from 13 residues. Germline V lookup: CDR1 LNHDA, CDR2 SQIVND (reference sequence). CDR3 in DNA: TGTGCCAGTAGTATTGAAATAGCCCTCCCCCTCCACTTT. This encodes CASSIEIALPLHF.

This rearrangement joins TRBV7-9 to TRBJ2-1; D remains ambiguous. The V end lost 1 base, the J end lost 9 bases, and 10 bases lay between the germline ends. Germline CDR1 SEHNR, CDR2 FQNEAQ (reference sequence). CDR3 length equals 13 residues. The DNA for the CDR3 is TGTGCCAGCAGCTTAGATGGCGGCAGTGAGCAGTTCTTC. Protein sequence: CASSLDGGSEQFF.

V and J are TRBV5-1 and TRBJ2-5; 7 bases align to TRBD2. The V segment lost 8 bases and the J segment 3 bases; nucleotides outside the gene matches: 13. CDR3 length equals 15 residues. Germline lookup yields CDR1 SGHRS and CDR2 YFSETQ. Here the CDR3 DNA reads TGCGCCAGTAAAAGAGGAGGACTAGTCGAAGAGACCCAGTACTTC. Protein: CASKRGGLVEETQYF.

This chain joins TRBV18 and TRBJ1-1; a weak D match, TRBD1 (5 bases). The CDR3 spans 14 residues. Per the germline V gene, CDR1 is KGHSH and CDR2 is LQKENI. The V end lost 4 bases, the J end lost 3 bases, and 12 bases lay between the germline ends. The CDR3 protein is CASSRSGGDTEAFF. The DNA of the CDR3 is TGTGCCAGCTCACGATCGGGAGGGGACACTGAAGCTTTCTTT.

The V gene is TRBV11-3, the J gene TRBJ2-7, with 8 bases aligning to TRBD1. Germline CDR1 is SGHNT and CDR2 is YENEEA. V was clipped by 5 bases and J by 9 bases; unmatched bases: 9. The CDR3 runs to 13 residues. The DNA of the CDR3 is TGTGCCAGCAGCCCGCCGGACAGGGTACGGCAGTACTTC. It codes for CASSPPDRVRQYF.

The chain is built from TRBV29-1 and TRBJ1-1, with D possibly TRBD1 on 6 matching bases. This CDR3 is 17 amino acids long. Germline assignment: CDR1 SQVTM and CDR2 ANQGSEA. V shed 6 bases and J shed 0 bases, with 23 bases lying between them. Here the CDR3 reads CSVRWTASGGMNTEAFF. For the CDR3, the DNA is TGCAGCGTCCGATGGACAGCGAGTGGGGGTATGAACACTGAAGCTTTCTTT.

This clone has only one observation. This chain uses TRBV5-6 with TRBJ1-1; D unclear. Germline V lookup: CDR1 SGHDT, CDR2 YYEEEE. CDR3 length: 13 residues. V was cut by 5 bases and J by 7 bases, with 15 bases left in between. The CDR3 is CASRRTSSVEAFF. In DNA form, the CDR3 reads TGTGCCAGCAGGAGGACTTCCTCCGTTGAAGCTTTCTTT.